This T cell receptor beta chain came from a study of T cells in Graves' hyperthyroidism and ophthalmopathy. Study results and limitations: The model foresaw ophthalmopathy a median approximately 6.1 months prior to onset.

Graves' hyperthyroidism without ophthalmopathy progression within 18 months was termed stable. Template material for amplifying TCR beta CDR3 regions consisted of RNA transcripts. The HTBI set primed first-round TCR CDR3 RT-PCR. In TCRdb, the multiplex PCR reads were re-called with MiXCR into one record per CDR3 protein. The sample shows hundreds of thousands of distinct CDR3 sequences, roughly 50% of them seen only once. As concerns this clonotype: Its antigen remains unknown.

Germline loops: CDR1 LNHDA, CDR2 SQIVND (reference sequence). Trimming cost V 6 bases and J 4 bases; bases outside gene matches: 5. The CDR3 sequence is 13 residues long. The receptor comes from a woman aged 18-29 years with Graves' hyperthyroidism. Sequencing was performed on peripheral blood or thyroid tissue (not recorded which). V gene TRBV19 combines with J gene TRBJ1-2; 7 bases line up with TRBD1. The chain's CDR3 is CASRDGTAYGYTF. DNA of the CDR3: TGTGCCAGTAGAGACGGGACAGCCTATGGCTACACCTTC.